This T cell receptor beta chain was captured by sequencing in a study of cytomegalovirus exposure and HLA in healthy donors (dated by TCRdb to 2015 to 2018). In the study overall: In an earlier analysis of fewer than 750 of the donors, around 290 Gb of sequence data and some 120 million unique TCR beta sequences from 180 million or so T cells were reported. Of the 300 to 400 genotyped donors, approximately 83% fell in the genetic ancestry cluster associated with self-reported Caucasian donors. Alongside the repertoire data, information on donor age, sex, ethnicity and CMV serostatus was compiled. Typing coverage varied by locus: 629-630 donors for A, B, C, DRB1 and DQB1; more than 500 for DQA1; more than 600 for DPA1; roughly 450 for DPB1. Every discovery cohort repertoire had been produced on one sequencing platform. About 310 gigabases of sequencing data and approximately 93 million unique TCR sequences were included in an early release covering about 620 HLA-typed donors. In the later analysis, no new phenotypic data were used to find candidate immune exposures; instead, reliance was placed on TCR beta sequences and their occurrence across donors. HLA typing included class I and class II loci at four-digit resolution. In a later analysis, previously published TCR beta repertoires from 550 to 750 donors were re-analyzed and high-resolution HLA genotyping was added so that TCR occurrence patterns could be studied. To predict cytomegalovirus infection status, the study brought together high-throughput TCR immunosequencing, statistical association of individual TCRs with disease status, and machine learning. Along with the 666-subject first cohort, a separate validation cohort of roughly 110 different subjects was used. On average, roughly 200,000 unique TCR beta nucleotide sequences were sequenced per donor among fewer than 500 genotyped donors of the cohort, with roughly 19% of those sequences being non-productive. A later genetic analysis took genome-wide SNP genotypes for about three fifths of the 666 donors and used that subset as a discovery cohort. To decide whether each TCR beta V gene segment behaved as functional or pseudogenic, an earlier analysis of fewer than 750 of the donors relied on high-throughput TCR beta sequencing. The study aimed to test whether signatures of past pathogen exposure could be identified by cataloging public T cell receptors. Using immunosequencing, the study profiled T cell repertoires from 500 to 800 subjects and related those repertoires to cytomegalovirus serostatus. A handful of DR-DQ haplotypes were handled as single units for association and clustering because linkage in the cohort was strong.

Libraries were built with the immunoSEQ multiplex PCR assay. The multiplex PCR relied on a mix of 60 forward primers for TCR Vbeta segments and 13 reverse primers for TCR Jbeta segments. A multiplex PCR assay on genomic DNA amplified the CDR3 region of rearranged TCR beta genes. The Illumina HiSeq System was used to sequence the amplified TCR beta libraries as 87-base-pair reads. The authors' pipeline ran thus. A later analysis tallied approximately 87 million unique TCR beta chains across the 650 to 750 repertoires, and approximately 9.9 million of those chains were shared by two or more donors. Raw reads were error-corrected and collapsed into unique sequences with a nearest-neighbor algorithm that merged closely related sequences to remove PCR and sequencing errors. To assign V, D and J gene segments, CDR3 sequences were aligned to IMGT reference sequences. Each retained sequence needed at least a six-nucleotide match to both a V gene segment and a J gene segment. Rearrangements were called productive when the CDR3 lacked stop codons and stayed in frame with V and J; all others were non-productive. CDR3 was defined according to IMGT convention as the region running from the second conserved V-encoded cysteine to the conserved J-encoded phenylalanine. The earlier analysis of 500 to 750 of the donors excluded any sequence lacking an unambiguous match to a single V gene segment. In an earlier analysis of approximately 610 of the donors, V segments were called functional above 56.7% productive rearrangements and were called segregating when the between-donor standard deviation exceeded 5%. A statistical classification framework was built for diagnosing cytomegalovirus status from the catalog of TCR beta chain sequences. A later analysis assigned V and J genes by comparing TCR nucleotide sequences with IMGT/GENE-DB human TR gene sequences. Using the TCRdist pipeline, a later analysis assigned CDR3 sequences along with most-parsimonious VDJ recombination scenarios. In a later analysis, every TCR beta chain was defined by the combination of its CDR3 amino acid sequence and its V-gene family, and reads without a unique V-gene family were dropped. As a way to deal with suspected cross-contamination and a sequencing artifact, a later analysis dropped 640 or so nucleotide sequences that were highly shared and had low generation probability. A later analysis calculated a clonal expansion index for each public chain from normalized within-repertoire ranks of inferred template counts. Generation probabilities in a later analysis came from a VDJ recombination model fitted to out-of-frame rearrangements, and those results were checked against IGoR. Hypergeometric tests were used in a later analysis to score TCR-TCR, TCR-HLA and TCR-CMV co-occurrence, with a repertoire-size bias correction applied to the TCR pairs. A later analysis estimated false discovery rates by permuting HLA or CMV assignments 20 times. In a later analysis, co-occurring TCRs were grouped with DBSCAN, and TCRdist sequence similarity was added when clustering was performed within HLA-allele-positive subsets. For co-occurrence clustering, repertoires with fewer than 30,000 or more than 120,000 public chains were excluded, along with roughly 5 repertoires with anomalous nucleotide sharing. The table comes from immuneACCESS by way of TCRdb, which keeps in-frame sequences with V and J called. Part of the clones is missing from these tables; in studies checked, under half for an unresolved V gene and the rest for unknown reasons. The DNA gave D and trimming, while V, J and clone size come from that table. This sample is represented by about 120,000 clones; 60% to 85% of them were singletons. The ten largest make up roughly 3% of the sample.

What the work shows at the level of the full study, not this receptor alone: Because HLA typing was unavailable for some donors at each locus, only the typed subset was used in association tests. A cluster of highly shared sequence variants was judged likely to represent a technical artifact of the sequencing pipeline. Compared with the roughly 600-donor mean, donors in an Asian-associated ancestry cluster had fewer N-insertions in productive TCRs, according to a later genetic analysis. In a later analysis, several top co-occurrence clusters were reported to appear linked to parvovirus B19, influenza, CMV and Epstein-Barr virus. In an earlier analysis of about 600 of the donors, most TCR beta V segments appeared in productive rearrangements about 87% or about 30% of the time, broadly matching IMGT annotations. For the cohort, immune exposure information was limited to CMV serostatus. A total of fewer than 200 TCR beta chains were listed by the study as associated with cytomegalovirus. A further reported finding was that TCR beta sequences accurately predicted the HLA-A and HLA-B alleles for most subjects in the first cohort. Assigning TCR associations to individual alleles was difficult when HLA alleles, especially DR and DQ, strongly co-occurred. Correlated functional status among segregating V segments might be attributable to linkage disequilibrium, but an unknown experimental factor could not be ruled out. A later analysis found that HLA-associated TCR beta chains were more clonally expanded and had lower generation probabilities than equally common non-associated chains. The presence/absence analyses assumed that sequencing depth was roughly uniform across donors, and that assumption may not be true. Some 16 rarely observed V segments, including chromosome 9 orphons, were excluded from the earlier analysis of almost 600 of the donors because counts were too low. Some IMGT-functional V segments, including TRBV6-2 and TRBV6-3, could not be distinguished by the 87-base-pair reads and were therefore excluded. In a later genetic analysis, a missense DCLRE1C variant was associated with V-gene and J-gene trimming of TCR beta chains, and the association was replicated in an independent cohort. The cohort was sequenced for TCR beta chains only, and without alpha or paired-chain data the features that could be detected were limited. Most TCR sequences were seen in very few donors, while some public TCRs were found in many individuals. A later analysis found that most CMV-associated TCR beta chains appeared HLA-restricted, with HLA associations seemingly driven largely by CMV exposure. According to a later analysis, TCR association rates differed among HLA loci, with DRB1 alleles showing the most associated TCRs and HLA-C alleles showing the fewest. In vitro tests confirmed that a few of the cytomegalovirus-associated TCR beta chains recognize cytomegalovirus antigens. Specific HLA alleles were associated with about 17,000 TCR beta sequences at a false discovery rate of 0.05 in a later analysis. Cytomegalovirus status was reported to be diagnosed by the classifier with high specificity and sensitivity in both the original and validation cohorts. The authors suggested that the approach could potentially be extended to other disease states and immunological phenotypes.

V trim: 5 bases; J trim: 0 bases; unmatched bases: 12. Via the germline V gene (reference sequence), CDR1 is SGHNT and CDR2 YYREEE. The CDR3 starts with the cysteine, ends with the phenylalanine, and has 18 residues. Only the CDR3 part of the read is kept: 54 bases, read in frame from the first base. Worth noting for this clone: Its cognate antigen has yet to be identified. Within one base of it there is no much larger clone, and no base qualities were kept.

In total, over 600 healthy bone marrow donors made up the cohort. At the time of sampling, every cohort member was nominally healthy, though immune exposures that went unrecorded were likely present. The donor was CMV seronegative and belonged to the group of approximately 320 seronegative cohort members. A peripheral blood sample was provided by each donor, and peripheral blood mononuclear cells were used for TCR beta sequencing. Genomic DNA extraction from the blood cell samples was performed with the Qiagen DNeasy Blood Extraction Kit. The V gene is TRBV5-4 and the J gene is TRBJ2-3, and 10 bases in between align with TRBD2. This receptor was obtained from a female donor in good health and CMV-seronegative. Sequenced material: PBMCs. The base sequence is TGTGCCAGCAGACGGACTAGCGGTGGGGTTTTTAGCACAGATACGCAGTATTTT. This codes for CASRRTSGGVFSTDTQYF.